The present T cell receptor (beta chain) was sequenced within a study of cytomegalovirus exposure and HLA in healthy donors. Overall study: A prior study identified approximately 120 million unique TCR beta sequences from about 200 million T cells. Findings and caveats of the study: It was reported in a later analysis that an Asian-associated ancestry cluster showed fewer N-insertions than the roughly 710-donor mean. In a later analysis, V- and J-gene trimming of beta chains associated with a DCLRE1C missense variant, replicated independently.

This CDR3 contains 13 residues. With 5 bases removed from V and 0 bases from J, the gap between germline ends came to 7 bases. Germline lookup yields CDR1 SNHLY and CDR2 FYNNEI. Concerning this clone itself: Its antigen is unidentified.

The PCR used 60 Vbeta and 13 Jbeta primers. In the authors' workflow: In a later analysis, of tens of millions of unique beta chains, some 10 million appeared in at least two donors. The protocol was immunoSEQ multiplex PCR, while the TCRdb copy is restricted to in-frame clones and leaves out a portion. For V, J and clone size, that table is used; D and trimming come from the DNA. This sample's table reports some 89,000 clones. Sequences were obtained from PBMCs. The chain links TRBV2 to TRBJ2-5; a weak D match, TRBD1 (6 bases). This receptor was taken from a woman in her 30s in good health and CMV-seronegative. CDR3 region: CASSNRDQETQYF. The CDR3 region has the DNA TGTGCCAGCAGTAACAGGGACCAAGAGACCCAGTACTTC. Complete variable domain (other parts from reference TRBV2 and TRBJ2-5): EPEVTQTPSHQVTQMGQEVILRCVPISNHLYFYWYRQILGQKVEFLVSFYNNEISEKSEIFDDQFSVERPDGSNFTLKIRSTKLEDSAMYFCASSNRDQETQYFGPGTRLLVL.